The 5 T cell receptor beta chains in this list originate from one sample, sequenced in a study of cytomegalovirus exposure and HLA in healthy donors. In the PCR, 60 Vbeta and 13 Jbeta primers were used. Here immunoSEQ multiplex PCR was the method, and the copy in TCRdb shows in-frame clones only, minus some. The sample has 150,000 to 200,000 clones; around 83% are singletons. The material sequenced was PBMCs. The receptors derive from a woman under 30 in good health and CMV-seronegative.

The V and J genes are TRBV18 and TRBJ2-1; 7 bases are shared with TRBD2. V lost 7 bases and J lost 7; bases outside the gene matches: 13. CDR3 size: 15 residues. From germline, CDR1 is KGHSH and CDR2 LQKENI. The CDR3 protein is CASFARGSGRNEQFF. The CDR3 DNA reads as TGTGCCAGCTTTGCGCGCGGGAGCGGAAGGAATGAGCAGTTCTTC.

For this clone: Compared with germline, one end of the junction differs, possibly owing to a read error. The rearrangement joins TRBV14 to TRBJ2-1, with D tentatively TRBD1 (5 bases). Germline CDR1 SGHDN, CDR2 FVKESK. This CDR3 comprises 17 residues. The DNA for the CDR3 is TGTGCCAGCAGTCAAGTACACGAAGGGGCTTCCTACAATGAGCAGTTCTTC. Its protein product is CASSQVHEGASYNEQFF.

The chain uses TRBV10-1 and TRBJ1-5; 7 nucleotides align to TRBD1. V dropped 4 bases and J dropped 2; count of bases not matched to a gene: 11. This CDR3 region has 17 residues. The germline gives CDR1 WNHNN, CDR2 SYGVQD (reference sequence). This chain's CDR3 is CASSGGGGPLGNQPQHF. CDR3 bases: TGCGCCAGCAGTGGAGGGGGCGGGCCCCTCGGCAATCAGCCCCAGCATTTT.

The CDR3 sequence: CASSLWAGGEETQYF. The CDR3 DNA is TGTGCCAGCAGCTTATGGGCGGGAGGGGAAGAGACCCAGTACTTC. The rearrangement joins TRBV7-9 to TRBJ2-5; 9 nucleotides match TRBD2. After removal of 2 bases from V and 3 bases from J, the junction contained 4 bases not matched to a gene. The germline V gene has CDR1 SEHNR and CDR2 FQNEAQ (reference sequence). The length of the CDR3 is 15 residues.

The CDR3, as DNA: TGTGCCAGCAGGTGGGGGGCTAGCGGGGGCTACGAGCAGTACGTC. Its protein product is CASRWGASGGYEQYV. The V call is TRBV6-4, the J call TRBJ2-7, with 10 bases that match TRBD2. This CDR3 comprises 15 residues. The germline V gene encodes CDR1 MRHNA and CDR2 SNTAGT. Trimming removed 6 bases from V and 3 bases from J; junction bases left unmatched: 8.